Below, 28 T cell receptor beta chains from the same sample are listed, as sequenced in a study of neurological immune-mediated disorders (dated 2019 in TCRdb). The library was built by means of 5' RACE. Sequencing was performed on an Illumina HiSeq 2500. The public reads were run again by TCRdb, first through fastp at Q25 and then through MiXCR, and only productive beta chains were kept. CDR3 protein sequences are deduplicated, and each keeps its most common genes and DNA. A total of roughly 19,000 distinct CDR3 sequences appear in this sample, around 16% of them only once. Approximately 15% of the sample goes to the ten largest clones. Material: PBMCs. These receptors were collected from a female donor with HTLV-1-associated myelopathy (HAM/TSP).

In this sample, this clonotype turned up many times. The chain links TRBV6-5 to TRBJ1-1; D gene uncertain. The CDR3 spans 13 residues. Germline loops: CDR1 MNHEY, CDR2 SVGAGI. The V end lost 7 bases, the J end lost 4 bases, and 13 bases lay between the germline ends. CDR3 loop: CASIVGEGTEAFF. CDR3 nucleotides: TGTGCCAGCATCGTCGGGGAGGGCACTGAAGCTTTCTTT.

This clonotype was seen many times. The chain employs TRBV15 and TRBJ2-3; weak D call: TRBD2 (6 bases). Between the trimmed V and J ends, which lost 0 bases and 6 bases, there was a span of 13 bases. Germline CDR1 and CDR2: LNHNV and YYDKDF (reference sequence). CDR3 length: 15 amino acids. CDR3 region: CATSRDGGPGDTQYF. For the CDR3, the DNA is TGTGCCACCAGCAGAGATGGAGGGCCAGGGGATACGCAGTATTTT.

This clonotype came up many times. The CDR3 DNA follows: TGTGCCAGCAGTTTAGGGGGCCACGAGCAGTACTTC. Amino acids: CASSLGGHEQYF. J is TRBJ2-7 and V is TRBV12-3 or TRBV12-4; D possibly corresponds to TRBD1 (5 bases). The CDR3 is 12 residues long. V dropped 1 base and J dropped 5 bases, with 6 bases sitting between them.

This clonotype was counted many times. The chain carries TRBV6-1 and TRBJ2-2; D may be TRBD1 (5 bases). V lost 4 bases and J lost 6, with 15 bases in between. The CDR3 is made up of 15 amino acids. The germline gives CDR1 MNHNS, CDR2 SASEGT. Here the CDR3 DNA reads TGTGCCAGCAGTGGCGCAGGGTTGAGAGCCGGGGAGCTGTTTTTT. Protein product: CASSGAGLRAGELFF.

The chain couples TRBV10-2 to TRBJ2-1; a possible D gene is TRBD2 (6 bases). CDR3 length: 14 amino acids. In germline, CDR1 is WSHSY, CDR2 SAAADI. V was shortened by 7 bases and J by 5 bases, with 15 bases between the two germline ends. CDR3 bases: TGCGCCAGCACCACCGGGTGGGGGGACAATGAGCAGTTCTTC. As protein: CASTTGWGDNEQFF.

This clonotype is labeled medium-sized (0.01 to 0.1%). V is TRBV7-2 and J is TRBJ2-5, with D perhaps TRBD1 or TRBD2 (6 bases each). The CDR3 is 17 residues long. In germline, CDR1 is SGHTA, CDR2 FQGNSA. The V and J ends lost 4 bases and 4 bases respectively, with 22 bases between them. The CDR3 sequence: CASSSQASGALLETQYF. CDR3 nucleotides: TGTGCCAGCAGCTCACAAGCGTCGGGGGCCCTGCTAGAGACCCAGTACTTC.

This clonotype was picked up a small number of times. The V call is TRBV7-2, the J call TRBJ2-5; 8 bases fit TRBD1. The germline gives CDR1 SGHTA, CDR2 FQGNSA. Trimming cost V 5 bases and J 5 bases; bases outside gene matches: 10. The length of the CDR3 is 15 residues. The CDR3 coding sequence is TGTGCCAGCAGCGGACAGGGTGGGGTGAGGGAGACCCAGTACTTC. This encodes CASSGQGGVRETQYF.

This clonotype was detected many times. The genes are TRBV5-1 and TRBJ2-5, with 7 bases lining up with TRBD2. Germline CDR1 and CDR2: SGHRS and YFSETQ. The CDR3 sequence is 16 residues long. The trim removed 4 bases at V and 5 bases at J, leaving 14 bases unmatched. The CDR3 DNA follows: TGCGCCAGCAGCCTCTCTGGGGGGGTTGCTGAGGAGACCCAGTACTTC. Residues: CASSLSGGVAEETQYF. The full variable domain, completed using reference TRBV5-1 and TRBJ2-5, is KAGVTQTPRYLIKTRGQQVTLSCSPISGHRSVSWYQQTPGQGLQFLFEYFSETQRNKGNFPGRFSGRQFSNSRSEMNVSTLELGDSALYLCASSLSGGVAEETQYFGPGTRLLVL.

This clonotype was counted many times. The chain combines TRBV29-1 with TRBJ2-1; the D gene is possibly TRBD2 (6 bases). The germline V and J ends were trimmed by 7 bases and 5 bases, with 21 bases remaining between them. The germline V gene has CDR1 SQVTM and CDR2 ANQGSEA. CDR3 length: 15 residues. The CDR3: CSAEEGLPVDNEQFF. CDR3 in DNA: TGCAGCGCCGAGGAGGGGCTGCCGGTGGACAATGAGCAGTTCTTC.

The sample holds many counts of this clonotype. The chain has TRBV20-1 and TRBJ2-1; D ambiguous. CDR1 is DFQATT and CDR2 is SNEGSKA in the germline V gene (reference sequence). This CDR3 has 12 residues. V was trimmed by 0 bases and J by 8 bases, leaving 8 bases between them. CDR3 protein: CSARDHTHEQFF. Here the CDR3 DNA reads TGCAGTGCTAGAGATCACACACATGAGCAGTTCTTC.

The chain joins TRBV10-3 to TRBJ2-7; D may correspond to TRBD1 or TRBD2 (5 bases each). The germline V gene encodes CDR1 ENHRY and CDR2 SYGVKD. There are 13 residues in the CDR3. V was shortened by 8 bases and J by 6 bases, with 17 bases between the two germline ends. CDR3 nucleotides: TGTGCCATCGAAGGGACCGGCGGTGGCGAGCAGTACTTC. It yields the protein CAIEGTGGGEQYF.

In this sample, this clonotype turned up many times. CDR3 DNA sequence: TGCAGTGCTGAGCGGGGGGGGTCCTACGAGCAGTACTTC. Translation: CSAERGGSYEQYF. The chain carries TRBV20-1 and TRBJ2-7, with 10 bases lining up with TRBD2. Trimming at V came to 5 bases and at J to 1 base, leaving 2 bases not matched to a gene. The CDR3 sequence is 13 residues long. Per the germline V gene, CDR1 is DFQATT and CDR2 is SNEGSKA (reference sequence).

This clonotype was observed at least ten times. The rearrangement links TRBV20-1 to TRBJ2-7, with TRBD2 identical over 7 bases. V dropped 2 bases and J dropped 6; count of bases not matched to a gene: 10. CDR1 and CDR2 (germline): DFQATT, SNEGSKA (reference sequence). CDR3 length equals 14 residues. CDR3 in DNA: TGCAGTGCTAGAATCGCTAGCGGCGACGGCGAGCAGTACTTC. Its protein product is CSARIASGDGEQYF.

CDR3 sequence reads: CSARELAGTHKGNEQFF. The CDR3 nucleotides are TGCAGTGCTAGAGAGTTGGCGGGGACTCATAAGGGAAATGAGCAGTTCTTC. The chain is built from TRBV20-1 and TRBJ2-1; D might be TRBD2 (6 bases). V was clipped by 0 bases and J by 7 bases, with 22 bases between them. This CDR3 is built from 17 residues. CDR1 is DFQATT and CDR2 is SNEGSKA in the germline V gene (reference sequence).

In its sample, this clonotype was seen many times. The CDR3 spells CSARVVRDLSGDEQFF. CDR3 nucleotide sequence: TGCAGTGCTAGAGTGGTCCGGGACTTGTCAGGTGATGAGCAGTTCTTC. The J gene is TRBJ2-1, the V gene TRBV20-1, with D possibly matching TRBD2 (6 bases). Per germline, CDR1 DFQATT and CDR2 SNEGSKA (reference sequence). The CDR3 loop spans 16 amino acids. V dropped 1 base and J dropped 8 bases, with 21 bases sitting between them.

Only a few counts were recorded for this clonotype. A clone one base away is much larger, so this may be a read error. CDR3 nucleotides: TGCACCAACAGCCGAGGGACAGGCCCCGCGAACACCGGGGAGCTGTTTTTT. Protein sequence: CTNSRGTGPANTGELFF. The V and J genes are TRBV5-1 and TRBJ2-2; 8 nucleotides line up with TRBD1. Germline V gene lookup returns CDR1 SGHRS and CDR2 YFSETQ. There are 17 residues in the CDR3.

This clonotype was picked up many times. The genes are TRBV28 and TRBJ2-5, with TRBD2 as a possible D gene (6 bases). Germline values: CDR1 MDHEN, CDR2 SYDVKM. The CDR3 is 15 residues long. Trimming cost V 7 bases and J 4 bases, with 19 bases left between them. Here the CDR3 DNA reads TGTGCCAGCACCCCTTCAACGGGGAGGAGAGAGACCCAGTACTTC. Its translation is CASTPSTGRRETQYF.

This clonotype was recorded many times. This chain connects TRBV20-1 to TRBJ2-7, with a possible D match to TRBD1 (6 bases). The CDR3 totals 17 residues. Trimming stripped 3 bases from V and 2 bases from J, with 23 bases between. Germline values: CDR1 DFQATT, CDR2 SNEGSKA (reference sequence). The CDR3 sequence: CSARGVLATGTTYEQYF. Written as DNA, the CDR3 is TGCAGTGCTAGGGGCGTTCTAGCCACCGGGACAACCTACGAGCAGTACTTC.

The chain carries TRBV5-1 and TRBJ2-2; no firm D call. The CDR3 has 14 residues. Looked up from germline, CDR1 is SGHRS and CDR2 is YFSETQ. Between the trimmed V and J ends, which lost 3 bases and 6 bases, there was a span of 12 bases. The DNA of the CDR3 is TGCGCCAGCAGCTCCCTTCTAGGCGCCGGGGAGCTGTTTTTT. Translation: CASSSLLGAGELFF.

This clonotype was recorded many times. The chain links TRBV5-1 to TRBJ2-1; 10 bases fit TRBD2. The V and J ends lost 6 bases and 4 bases, in that order; junction bases with no gene match: 4. Per germline, CDR1 SGHRS and CDR2 YFSETQ. The CDR3 sequence is 14 residues long. The CDR3 coding sequence is TGCGCCAGCACGGCTAGCGGGGGTTACAATGAGCAGTTCTTC. Amino acids: CASTASGGYNEQFF. The full variable domain, its missing parts supplied by reference TRBV5-1 and TRBJ2-1, is KAGVTQTPRYLIKTRGQQVTLSCSPISGHRSVSWYQQTPGQGLQFLFEYFSETQRNKGNFPGRFSGRQFSNSRSEMNVSTLELGDSALYLCASTASGGYNEQFFGPGTRLTVL.

This clonotype was observed at least ten times. The gene calls are TRBV6-5 and TRBJ2-1; D not resolved. Germline CDR1 is MNHEY and CDR2 is SVGAGI. The CDR3 sequence is 14 residues long. Trimming left V 4 bases short and J 8 bases short, with 15 bases between. CDR3 DNA: TGTGCCAGCAGTTCGCGACACCAAAGGGATGAGCAGTTCTTC. Residues: CASSSRHQRDEQFF.

This rearrangement joins TRBV20-1 to TRBJ1-1; 12 nucleotides match TRBD1. This CDR3 is 19 amino acids long. Germline CDR1 reads DFQATT; CDR2 reads SNEGSKA (reference sequence). V shed 0 bases, J shed 1 base, and the junction held 12 bases outside the gene matches. CDR3 nucleotides: TGCAGTGCTAGAGATCATAGGGGGACAGGGGGCGTCCCGAACACTGAAGCTTTCTTT. The encoded protein is CSARDHRGTGGVPNTEAFF.

V gene TRBV14 combines with J gene TRBJ2-1, with TRBD2 identical over 7 bases. Germline CDR1 reads SGHDN; CDR2 reads FVKESK. V was clipped by 1 base and J by 3 bases; unmatched bases: 0. The CDR3 is 14 amino acids. The CDR3 spells CASSQGGGYNEQFF. CDR3 coding DNA: TGTGCCAGCAGCCAAGGGGGGGGCTACAATGAGCAGTTCTTC.

The rearrangement links TRBV7-2 to TRBJ1-6; D uncertain. Germline CDR1 is SGHTA and CDR2 is FQGNSA. Trimming removed 5 bases at V and 8 bases at J, with 10 bases between. This CDR3 comprises 13 residues. This CDR3 is CASSPHLDSPLHF. CDR3 nucleotides: TGTGCCAGCAGCCCCCACCTGGATTCACCCCTCCACTTT.

This chain joins TRBV5-1 and TRBJ1-5; D perhaps matches TRBD1 (5 bases). V dropped 4 bases and J dropped 3 bases, with 11 bases sitting between them. The length of the CDR3 is 14 residues. Germline loops: CDR1 SGHRS, CDR2 YFSETQ. The CDR3 loop is CASSPDNANQPQHF. The CDR3 nucleotides are TGCGCCAGCAGCCCGGACAACGCCAATCAGCCCCAGCATTTT.

This clonotype was recorded at least ten times. Its ends do not fully match the called genes, so a read error is possible. As DNA, the CDR3 is TGTGCTAGCAGCCGACAGAGAGAGGAGACCCAGTACTTC. It yields the protein CASSRQREETQYF. The chain is built from TRBV7-7 and TRBJ2-5; perhaps TRBD1 as D (5 bases). CDR3 length equals 13 residues. CDR1 is SSHAT, CDR2 FNYEAQ, per germline (reference sequence).

This clonotype was counted at least ten times. J is TRBJ2-1 and V is TRBV20-1; 12 positions match TRBD2. The CDR3 is made up of 14 amino acids. Looked up from germline, CDR1 is DFQATT and CDR2 is SNEGSKA (reference sequence). The ends lost 1 base at V and 6 bases at J; junction bases unmatched: 1. CDR3 residues: CSARGLAGANEQFF. In nucleotides, the CDR3 is TGCAGTGCTAGAGGACTAGCGGGAGCCAATGAGCAGTTCTTC.

Many counts were recorded for this clonotype. The genes are TRBV20-1 and TRBJ2-5; 9 nucleotides align to TRBD2. The CDR3 has 13 residues. Germline V gives CDR1 DFQATT, CDR2 SNEGSKA (reference sequence). V shed 5 bases and J 5 bases; nucleotides not matched to a gene: 6. The CDR3 loop is CSADRAGGETQYF. For the CDR3, the DNA is TGCAGTGCTGATAGAGCGGGAGGCGAGACCCAGTACTTC.